This passage covers 28 T cell receptor beta chains from one sample sequenced in a study of post-analysis software for immune sequencing data. General study findings and limits: Among a few TRBV segments more frequent in patients than controls were TRBV5-6, TRBV5-1 and TRBV20-1.

The TCR beta cDNA libraries carried unique molecular identifiers. TCRdb independently ran MiXCR on the PCR reads; one entry per CDR3 protein. Of hundreds of thousands of distinct CDR3 sequences listed, approximately 30% are singletons. Which antigens these TCRs recognize remains unknown. Sequencing was carried out using blood. These receptors were taken from a girl aged 10 to 17 with multiple sclerosis.

With respect to this clonotype: One junction end disagrees with the germline gene, perhaps due to a read error. The chain couples TRBV12-3 or TRBV12-4 to TRBJ2-3; tentatively, D is TRBD1 (5 bases). The CDR3 runs to 16 residues. The CDR3 bases are TGTACCAGCAGACGCCCCCCCAGGGATAGCACAGATACGCAGTATTTT. This sequence encodes CTSRRPPRDSTDTQYF.

This clonotype has more than one count but fewer than ten. CDR3 nucleotide sequence: TGTGCCAGCAGCGACCGGGACATTAGCACAGATACGCAGTATTTT. Translating it yields CASSDRDISTDTQYF. The J gene is TRBJ2-3, the V gene TRBV7-9, with D tentatively TRBD1 (6 bases). Germline V gene lookup returns CDR1 SEHNR and CDR2 FQNEAQ (reference sequence). There are 15 residues in the CDR3. V lost 5 bases, J lost 0 bases, and 12 bases lay in between.

The sample holds a few counts of this clonotype. The V and J genes are TRBV20-1 and TRBJ2-7; perhaps TRBD2 as D (6 bases). Trimming removed 0 bases from V and 3 bases from J, with 21 bases in between. This CDR3 comprises 17 residues. Germline CDR1 and CDR2: DFQATT and SNEGSKA (reference sequence). The CDR3 sequence: CSAREGVFVGGDYEQYF. The CDR3 DNA is TGCAGTGCTAGAGAGGGGGTATTTGTGGGCGGGGACTACGAGCAGTACTTC.

This clonotype has more than one count but fewer than ten. This chain uses TRBV28 with TRBJ2-7; tentative D call: TRBD2 (6 bases). Trimming stripped 4 bases from V and 3 bases from J, with 16 bases between. Germline V lookup: CDR1 MDHEN, CDR2 SYDVKM. This CDR3 comprises 15 residues. The CDR3 nucleotides are TGTGCCAGCAGTTGGTGGTCGGGGGTTAGCTACGAGCAGTACTTC. Translation gives CASSWWSGVSYEQYF.

This clonotype was counted only a few times. The gene calls are TRBV6-6 and TRBJ1-4, with 9 nucleotides matching TRBD1. The ends lost 6 bases at V and 7 bases at J; junction bases unmatched: 9. This CDR3 contains 15 residues. Germline CDR1 and CDR2: MNHNY and SVGAGI (reference sequence). The CDR3 reads CASRPRTGVGEKLFF. The CDR3 nucleotides read TGTGCCAGCAGACCAAGGACAGGGGTTGGTGAAAAACTGTTTTTT.

The sample holds a few counts of this clonotype. V usage is TRBV11-2 and J usage is TRBJ2-7; TRBD1 agrees at 8 bases. This CDR3 comprises 15 residues. Per the germline V gene, CDR1 is SGHAT and CDR2 is FQNNGV. J was trimmed by 4 bases and V by 5 bases; bases with no gene match: 10. The CDR3 protein is CASSPRTGNRYEQYF. The CDR3 DNA reads TGTGCCAGCAGCCCGCGGACAGGGAATCGGTACGAGCAGTACTTC.

This clonotype was seen more than once but under ten times. V usage is TRBV6-5 and J usage is TRBJ1-4; 11 bases agree with TRBD1. Trimming removed 0 bases from V and 7 bases from J; junction bases left unmatched: 4. In germline, CDR1 is MNHEY, CDR2 SVGAGI. This CDR3 region has 16 residues. The CDR3 is CASSYSRTGGSEKLFF. The CDR3 DNA reads TGTGCCAGCAGTTACTCAAGGACAGGGGGCAGTGAAAAACTGTTTTTT.

There are a few counts of this clonotype. V and J are TRBV7-2 and TRBJ2-3; D remains ambiguous. Looked up from germline, CDR1 is SGHTA and CDR2 is FQGNSA. The ends were cut back, 2 bases at V and 4 bases at J, with 19 bases in the middle. The CDR3 totals 17 residues. CDR3 residues: CASSLYPVGFPADTQYF. DNA of the CDR3: TGTGCCAGCAGCTTATACCCCGTAGGCTTCCCCGCAGATACGCAGTATTTT.

Details on this clonotype: Germline is not matched at one junction end, which may reflect a read error. This chain joins TRBV5-1 and TRBJ2-5, with a weak D call TRBD1 (7 bases). The CDR3 extends over 15 amino acids. Germline CDR1 and CDR2: SGHRS and YFSETQ. The CDR3 nucleotides read TGCGTCAGCAGCTGGAGGACAGGAGGGGTAGAGACCCAGTACTTC. Its protein is CVSSWRTGGVETQYF. Complete variable domain (other parts from reference TRBV5-1 and TRBJ2-5): KAGVTQTPRYLIKTRGQQVTLSCSPISGHRSVSWYQQTPGQGLQFLFEYFSETQRNKGNFPGRFSGRQFSNSRSEMNVSTLELGDSALYLCVSSWRTGGVETQYFGPGTRLLVL.

This clonotype was counted a few times. The rearrangement joins TRBV29-1 to TRBJ2-5; TRBD1 might be the D (6 bases). Per germline, CDR1 SQVTM and CDR2 ANQGSEA. The CDR3 sequence is 12 residues long. V was shortened by 7 bases and J by 6 bases, with 15 bases between the two germline ends. The CDR3, as DNA: TGCAGCGCCGAGGGGGTTGGGAAGACCCAGTACTTC. As protein: CSAEGVGKTQYF.

This clonotype was seen a few times. The chain joins TRBV20-1 to TRBJ1-1; D is uncertain. CDR3 size: 12 residues. The V end was cut by 6 bases, the J end by 4 bases, with 12 bases between. The germline V gene has CDR1 DFQATT and CDR2 SNEGSKA (reference sequence). The CDR3 bases are TGCAGTGCGTACCACTTAGGCACTGAAGCTTTCTTT. Encoded protein: CSAYHLGTEAFF.

The rearrangement uses TRBV7-2 and TRBJ1-6; D unresolved. Germline-derived CDR1 and CDR2 are SGHTA and FQGNSA. V was shortened by 1 base and J by 7 bases, with 8 bases between the two germline ends. This CDR3 region has 14 residues. CDR3 nucleotides: TGTGCCAGCAGCTTAGGGGTGGGAAATTCACCCCTCCACTTT. Its protein product is CASSLGVGNSPLHF. Looking up the rest from reference TRBV7-2 and TRBJ1-6 gives the full variable domain: GAGVSQSPSNKVTEKGKDVELRCDPISGHTALYWYRQSLGQGLEFLIYFQGNSAPDKSGLPSDRFSAERTGGSVSTLTIQRTQQEDSAVYLCASSLGVGNSPLHFGNGTRLTVT.

This chain uses TRBV7-2 with TRBJ2-6, with D perhaps matching TRBD1 (6 bases). Germline V gene data show CDR1 as SGHTA and CDR2 as FQGNSA. V was cut by 5 bases and J by 3 bases, with 11 bases left in between. The CDR3 is made up of 15 amino acids. CDR3 protein: CASSVRGGGANVLTF. The CDR3 DNA reads as TGTGCCAGCAGCGTCAGGGGTGGTGGGGCCAACGTCCTGACTTTC.

The chain joins TRBV5-1 to TRBJ2-3; a weak D match, TRBD2 (7 bases). The CDR3 sequence is 15 residues long. CDR1 and CDR2 (germline): SGHRS, YFSETQ. The germline V and J ends were trimmed by 7 bases and 4 bases, with 19 bases remaining between them. The CDR3 region is CASSPPGGRSDTQYF. The CDR3 DNA sequence: TGCGCCAGCTCCCCCCCGGGGGGCAGGTCAGATACGCAGTATTTT.

This clonotype was found a few times. The chain has TRBV7-9 and TRBJ1-1; 10 bases fit TRBD1. The CDR3 runs 15 residues. CDR1 and CDR2 (germline): SEHNR, FQNEAQ (reference sequence). V was pared by 1 base and J by 2 bases, with 1 base of the junction left unmatched. The CDR3 DNA sequence: TGTGCCAGCAGCTTAGGACAGGGGGCCAACACTGAAGCTTTCTTT. This sequence encodes CASSLGQGANTEAFF.

This clonotype was detected many times. The chain employs TRBV4-3 and TRBJ2-7; perhaps TRBD1 as D (5 bases). V shed 4 bases and J shed 2 bases, with 18 bases lying between them. Per germline, CDR1 LGHNA and CDR2 YSLEER. There are 16 residues in the CDR3. The CDR3 is CASSRAEGQSTYEQYF. In DNA form, the CDR3 reads TGCGCCAGCAGCCGCGCCGAAGGACAATCCACCTACGAGCAGTACTTC.

This clonotype showed up just a few times. The chain uses TRBV3-1 and TRBJ1-2, with TRBD1 matching over 7 bases. V lost 6 bases and J lost 2; bases outside the gene matches: 9. The CDR3 consists of 15 residues. CDR1 is LGHDT, CDR2 YNNKEL, per germline (reference sequence). In DNA form, the CDR3 reads TGTGCCAGCAGTCCGACCGGGACAGTAAACTATGGCTACACCTTC. Translating gives CASSPTGTVNYGYTF. The full variable domain, rest sourced from reference TRBV3-1 and TRBJ1-2, is DTAVSQTPKYLVTQMGNDKSIKCEQNLGHDTMYWYKQDSKKFLKIMFSYNNKELIINETVPNRFSPKSPDKAHLNLHINSLELGDSAVYFCASSPTGTVNYGYTFGSGTRLTVV.

This clonotype was counted between two and nine times. This chain joins TRBV21-1 and TRBJ2-7; the listed D gene, TRBD2, was not tested against the DNA. TRBV21-1 is tagged as a pseudogene. This CDR3 has 13 residues. This CDR3 reads CASPPQRGYEQYF. The DNA for the CDR3 is TGTGCCAGCCCCCCCCAGCGGGGCTACGAGCAGTACTTC.

As concerns this clonotype: One end of the junction fails to match germline, which may point to a read error. The CDR3 sequence: CARRGTSGGAYNEQFF. DNA for the CDR3: TGTGCCCGCAGAGGGACTAGCGGGGGGGCGTACAATGAGCAGTTCTTC. This rearrangement joins TRBV6-6 to TRBJ2-1, with 16 bases lining up with TRBD2. This CDR3 region has 16 residues. Germline V gene sequence: CDR1 MNHNY, CDR2 SVGAGI (reference sequence).

This clonotype was observed at least ten times. At one boundary the junction diverges from the germline segment, which might be a read error. V is TRBV5-1 and J is TRBJ2-1; D not certain. CDR3 length equals 11 residues. The germline gives CDR1 SGHRS, CDR2 YFSETQ. The CDR3 nucleotides read TGTGCCAGCAGCCTCGCCTATGAGCAGTTCTTC. Its translation: CASSLAYEQFF.

This clonotype was seen a handful of times. The V gene is TRBV7-8, the J gene TRBJ2-3; the match to TRBD2 covers 11 bases. With 5 bases clipped from V and 2 bases from J, the junction kept 6 bases outside the gene matches. Germline-derived CDR1 and CDR2 are SGHVS and FQNEAQ. This CDR3 has 16 residues. CDR3 region: CASSPRLAGHTDTQYF. CDR3 bases: TGTGCCAGCAGCCCCCGACTAGCGGGGCACACAGATACGCAGTATTTT. The whole variable domain, filled in from reference TRBV7-8 and TRBJ2-3, reads GAGVSQSPRYKVAKRGQDVALRCDPISGHVSLFWYQQALGQGPEFLTYFQNEAQLDKSGLPSDRFFAERPEGSVSTLKIQRTQQEDSAVYLCASSPRLAGHTDTQYFGPGTRLTVL.

About this clonotype: The junction does not match germline at one end; this may be a read error. The chain combines TRBV29-1 with TRBJ2-5; tentative D call: TRBD2 (6 bases). The CDR3 extends over 10 amino acids. From germline, CDR1 is SQVTM and CDR2 ANQGSEA. The CDR3 protein is CGVEGETQYF. For the CDR3, the DNA is TGCGGCGTGGAGGGTGAGACCCAGTACTTC.

In its sample, this clonotype was seen many times. The rearrangement links TRBV29-1 to TRBJ2-5, with TRBD1 matching 7 bases. The trim removed 6 bases at V and 6 bases at J, leaving 4 bases unmatched. This CDR3 has 11 residues. Germline-derived CDR1 and CDR2 are SQVTM and ANQGSEA. The CDR3 sequence is CSVGDSKTQYF. In nucleotides, the CDR3 is TGCAGCGTGGGGGACAGCAAGACCCAGTACTTC. Filled out from reference TRBV29-1 and TRBJ2-5, the complete variable domain reads SAVISQKPSRDICQRGTSLTIQCQVDSQVTMMFWYRQQPGQSLTLIATANQGSEATYESGFVIDKFPISRPNLTFSTLTVSNMSPEDSSIYLCSVGDSKTQYFGPGTRLLVL.

A few counts support this clonotype. The chain has TRBV4-1 and TRBJ1-5; the D gene is possibly TRBD1 (6 bases). V was shortened by 0 bases and J by 3 bases, with 18 bases between the two germline ends. The CDR3 covers 18 residues. Germline V gives CDR1 MGHRA, CDR2 YSYEKL. The CDR3: CASSQDRNVGGANQPQHF. CDR3 nucleotides: TGCGCCAGCAGCCAAGATAGAAACGTTGGGGGCGCCAATCAGCCCCAGCATTTT.

This chain links TRBV6-5 with TRBJ2-3; D may be TRBD1 (7 bases). The CDR3 is made up of 18 amino acids. Germline values: CDR1 MNHEY, CDR2 SVGAGI. With 2 bases removed from V and 14 bases from J, the gap between germline ends came to 32 bases. The CDR3 region is CASSYVGQAGNLNEKLYF. CDR3 DNA: TGTGCCAGCAGTTACGTTGGACAGGCGGGAAACCTCAATGAAAAACTGTATTTT.

This clonotype was detected a few times. The V gene is TRBV20-1, the J gene TRBJ2-7, with TRBD1 as a possible D gene (6 bases). This CDR3 is 13 amino acids long. The germline V and J ends were trimmed by 5 bases and 2 bases, with 13 bases remaining between them. CDR1 and CDR2 from the germline V gene are DFQATT and SNEGSKA (reference sequence). The CDR3 sequence is CSAQSRGPYEQYF. The CDR3 DNA reads TGCAGTGCTCAGAGCAGGGGACCCTACGAGCAGTACTTC.

There are a few counts of this clonotype. This chain connects TRBV6-2 or TRBV6-3 to TRBJ2-1; D not certain. Per germline, CDR1 MNHEY and CDR2 SVGEGT. The CDR3 runs 15 residues. The ends were cut back, 4 bases at V and 9 bases at J, with 19 bases in the middle. CDR3 nucleotide sequence: TGTGCCAGCAGTTCCCGGACCGCCCACCCCAGTGAGCAGTTCTTC. Protein sequence: CASSSRTAHPSEQFF.

This clonotype was detected many times. The gene calls are TRBV20-1 and TRBJ2-3; TRBD1 might be the D (5 bases). The V end was cut by 6 bases, the J end by 2 bases, with 6 bases between. The length of the CDR3 is 11 residues. Germline CDR1 is DFQATT and CDR2 is SNEGSKA (reference sequence). CDR3 sequence: CSAGPTDTQYF. The CDR3 DNA sequence: TGCAGTGCGGGGCCCACAGATACGCAGTATTTT.